This T cell receptor (beta chain) was sequenced for a study of beta chain bispecific antibodies for T cell cancers. In the study overall: Surviving healthy donor T cells from leukemia-line and bispecific antibody cocultures were TRBV-sequenced for family depletion. The study, taken as a whole, reports: In these mixed samples, most targeted TRBV reads derived from the leukemia cell line.

This clonotype was seen ten or more times. Its target is unknown. One entry per CDR3 protein, called by TCRdb with MiXCR from the 5' RACE reads. Of 7,000 to 9,500 distinct CDR3 sequences listed, 2% to 2.5% were seen once; the top ten hold 66%. T cells were expanded from blood mononuclear cells for 3 to 4 days with anti-CD3 OKT3 or CD3/CD28 beads. This clonotype was sampled from a human donor in good health. Some clones in this sample may be carry-over from other donors' samples. The specimen was T cells from a healthy donor cultured with Jurkat leukemia cells, collected from a culture containing an anti-CD19 bispecific antibody.

CDR3 residues: CASSEGGLTWGYTF. CDR3 bases: TGTGCCAGCAGTGAAGGGGGACTGACTTGGGGCTACACCTTC. The chain joins TRBV25-1 to TRBJ1-2, with D perhaps matching TRBD1 (5 bases). Germline V gene data show CDR1 as MGHDK and CDR2 as SYGVNS. The V end was cut by 2 bases, the J end by 8 bases, with 15 bases between. The CDR3 runs 14 residues.